This T cell receptor (beta chain) originates from a study of blood T cell repertoires in COVID-19. Study as a whole: Acute and convalescent COVID-19 specimens originated in the United States, Italy and Spain.

Original methodology: Quantification of nucleated cells was approximated via reference gene primer amplification. Produced via immunoSEQ multiplex PCR; TCRdb's table is partial and in-frame only. The DNA gave D and trimming, while V, J and clone size come from that table. The data contain approximately 250,000 clones, over 75% of them singletons. Study members were between roughly 18 and 100 years old and lived in approximately 25 US regions. This TCR derives from a woman in her forties or fifties with acute COVID-19. Sequencing was done on a sample of PBMCs or T cells enriched from blood (not recorded which).

CDR3 region: CASSSRPQGPQHF. CDR3 coding DNA: TGTGCCAGCAGTTCCCGACCTCAGGGGCCCCAGCATTTT. This chain connects TRBV12-3 or TRBV12-4 to TRBJ1-5, with a weak D call TRBD1 (5 bases). The germline V and J ends were trimmed by 4 bases and 9 bases, with 13 bases remaining between them. This CDR3 comprises 13 residues.